The clone carrying this TCR beta chain was counted at least ten times. Its antigen is not identified. These data belong to a study of identical twins. Whole-study results and caveats: Those out-of-frame alpha sequences shared by twins showed an excess of low generation probability. Out-of-frame TCR alpha sharing observed in monozygotic twins exceeded model estimates. The authors noted that invariant MAIT and iNKT cells could partly confound zero-insertion analyses.

The V end lost 1 base, the J end lost 3 bases, and 6 bases lay between the germline ends. Germline values: CDR1 SGHAT, CDR2 FQNNGV. The CDR3 contains 13 residues. TCRdb called the 5' RACE reads again in MiXCR, with one record for every CDR3 protein. This sample has 550,000 to 700,000 distinct CDR3 sequences, with around 9.6% found just once. These data also formed part of another study, on yellow fever vaccine responses in identical twins.

The sequence derives from a woman under 30 in good health. The chain combines TRBV11-2 with TRBJ1-1; D is unclear. Material: PBMCs. The CDR3 sequence: CASSLALDTEAFF. CDR3 nucleotide sequence: TGTGCCAGCAGCTTAGCCTTGGACACTGAAGCTTTCTTT.